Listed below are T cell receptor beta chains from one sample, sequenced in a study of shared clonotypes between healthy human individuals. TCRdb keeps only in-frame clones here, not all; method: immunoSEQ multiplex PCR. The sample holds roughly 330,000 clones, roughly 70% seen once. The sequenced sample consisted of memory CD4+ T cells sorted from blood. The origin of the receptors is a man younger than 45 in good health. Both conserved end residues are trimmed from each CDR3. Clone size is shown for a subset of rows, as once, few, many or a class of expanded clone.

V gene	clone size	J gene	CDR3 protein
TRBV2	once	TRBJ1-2	ASSEFQQEHGYT
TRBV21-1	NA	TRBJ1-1	ASSKTWGSTRGLNTEAF
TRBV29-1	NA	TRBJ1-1	SAKPWGAFEAF
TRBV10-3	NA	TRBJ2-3	ASRSAGAADTQY
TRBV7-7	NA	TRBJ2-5	ASSSGGRETQY
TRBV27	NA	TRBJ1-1	ASSPPDRLEAF
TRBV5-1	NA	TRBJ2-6	ASSLRQGVTGANVLT
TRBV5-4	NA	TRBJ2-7	ASKAGTDSSYEQY
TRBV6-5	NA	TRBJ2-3	ASSSGHTTDTQY
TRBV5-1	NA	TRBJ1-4	ASKDKPLVNEKLF
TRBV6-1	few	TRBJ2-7	ASSVPVPNYEQY
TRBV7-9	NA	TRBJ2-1	ASSPAGTFYNEQF
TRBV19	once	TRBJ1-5	ASSIPGYQPQH
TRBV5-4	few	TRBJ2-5	ASSLEWAEETQY
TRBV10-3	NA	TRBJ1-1	AISGPIGTGGTEAF
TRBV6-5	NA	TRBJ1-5	ASRRDHSNQPQH
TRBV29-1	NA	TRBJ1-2	SAGGNGYT
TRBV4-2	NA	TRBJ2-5	ASSQDPDHSGEETQY
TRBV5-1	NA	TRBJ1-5	ASSLQGISNQPQH
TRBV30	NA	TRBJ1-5	AWSEGFRDRGNNQPQH
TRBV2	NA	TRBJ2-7	ASSSGRESYEQY
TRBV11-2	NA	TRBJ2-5	ASSLDPRFQETQY
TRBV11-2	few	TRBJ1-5	ASSHSGLQPQH
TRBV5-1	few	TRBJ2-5	ASSFSGYQETQY
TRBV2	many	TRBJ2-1	ASSEALWGRNEQF
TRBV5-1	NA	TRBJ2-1	ASNEPAGEQF
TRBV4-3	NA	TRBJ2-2	ASSQGTLNTGELF
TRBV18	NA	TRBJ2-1	ASSPPGGPYNEQF
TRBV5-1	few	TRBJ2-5	ASSWEVGETQY
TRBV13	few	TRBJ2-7	ASSLEDGTYEQY
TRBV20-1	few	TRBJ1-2	SARAVIGYT
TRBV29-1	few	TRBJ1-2	SVEVFQGEAAKGYGYT
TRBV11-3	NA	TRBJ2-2	ASSQTGGGELF
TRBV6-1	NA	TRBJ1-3	ASSPQPSSGNTIY
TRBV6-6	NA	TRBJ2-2	ASSYLSGRYTGELF
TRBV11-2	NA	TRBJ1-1	ASSLNRGGGEAF
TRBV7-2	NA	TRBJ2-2	ASSFGAGTGELF
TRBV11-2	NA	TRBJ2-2	ASSRLSGPMAGELF
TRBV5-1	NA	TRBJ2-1	ASSDLGGPSEQF
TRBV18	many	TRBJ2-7	ASSPTPGGYQAYEQY
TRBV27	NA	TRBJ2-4	ASSLEEGNIQY
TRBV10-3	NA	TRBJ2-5	AISTNTRGLQETQY
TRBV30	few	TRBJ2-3	AWGLASPSTDTQY
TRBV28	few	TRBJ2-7	ASSLFYEQY
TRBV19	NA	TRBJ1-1	ASSNNVDTEAF
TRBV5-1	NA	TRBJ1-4	ASSLVSGDRKLF
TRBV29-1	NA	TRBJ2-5	SVDDGGQETQY
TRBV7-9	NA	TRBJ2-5	ASSKGLAGGIQETQY
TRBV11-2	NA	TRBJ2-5	ASSRGAQETQY
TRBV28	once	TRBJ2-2	ASRTSGTSGGELF
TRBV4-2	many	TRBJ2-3	ASSQEGQRGYTDTQY
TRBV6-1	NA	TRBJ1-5	ASSSTNNQPQH
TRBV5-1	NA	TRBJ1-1	ASSLDTALTEAF
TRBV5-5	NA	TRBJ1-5	ASSLGTGNSNQPQH
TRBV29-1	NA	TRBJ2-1	SVVLPFGLNEQF